These T cell receptor beta chains were read from a single sample in a study of T cells in Graves' hyperthyroidism and ophthalmopathy. TCRdb re-analysed the multiplex PCR reads in MiXCR, keeping a single row per CDR3 protein. The sample has roughly 500,000 distinct CDR3 sequences, about 22% seen once. The sequenced sample consisted of blood. The receptors here all came from a woman in her 70s with Graves' ophthalmopathy. CDR3s include the opening cysteine and the closing phenylalanine or tryptophan. A D gene is named only where the DNA matches it firmly. Clone size is stated in some rows and not others, as once, few, many or a class when expanded.

v_call,j_call,d_call,clone_size,cdr3_nt,cdr3_aa
TRBV6-5,TRBJ2-7,.,few,TGTGCCAGCAGTTACGAGTGGGGTCGGGGGAACGAGCAGTACTTC,CASSYEWGRGNEQYF
TRBV7-2,TRBJ2-5,.,few,TGTGCCAGCAGCTCGCAGGTTGGAGAGACCCAGTACTTC,CASSSQVGETQYF
TRBV5-8,TRBJ2-6,.,.,TGTGCCAGCACCCACGGGAGTTCTGGGGCCAACGTCCTGACTTTC,CASTHGSSGANVLTF
TRBV28,TRBJ2-5,.,many,TGTGCCAGCAGTTTACTGACGGGGGCCCAAGAGACCCAGTACTTC,CASSLLTGAQETQYF
TRBV28,TRBJ1-1,.,few,TGTGCCAGCACCTATACAGGGCCTATGAACACTGAAGCTTTCTTT,CASTYTGPMNTEAFF
TRBV29-1,TRBJ1-2,.,.,TGCAGCGCCATAGACGAGAAGTATGGCTACACCTTC,CSAIDEKYGYTF
TRBV12-3/TRBV12-4,TRBJ2-7,.,.,TGTGCCAGCAGTGCTACGACCCGGGGAGAGCAGTACTTC,CASSATTRGEQYF
TRBV18,TRBJ2-5,.,few,TGTGCCAGCTCGCCACTAATCCAAGAGACCCAGTACTTC,CASSPLIQETQYF
TRBV3-1,TRBJ1-1,.,few,TGTGCCAGCAGCCAAGTCTCTACTGAAGCTTTCTTT,CASSQVSTEAFF
TRBV7-9,TRBJ1-1,.,few,TGTGCCAGCAGCTTCGCAAACACTGAAGCTTTCTTT,CASSFANTEAFF
TRBV5-1,TRBJ1-1,TRBD1,.,TGCGCCAGCAGCGCCGGGACAGGGATTACTGAAGCTTTCTTT,CASSAGTGITEAFF
TRBV4-1,TRBJ2-7,TRBD1,.,TGCGCCAGCAGCCTAGGAAAAATTGACAGGGGAGGAGAGCAGTACTTC,CASSLGKIDRGGEQYF
TRBV20-1,TRBJ1-5,.,many,TGCAGTGCTAGAGCACTGGAGGCAGGTAGACAGCCCCAGCATTTT,CSARALEAGRQPQHF
TRBV7-2,TRBJ2-7,TRBD2,.,TGTGCCAGCAGCTTAGAAGGGACTAGCGGGCTATACGAGCAGTACTTC,CASSLEGTSGLYEQYF
TRBV11-2,TRBJ2-1,.,.,TGTGCCAGCAGCTTCGCCTACAATGAGCAGTTCTTC,CASSFAYNEQFF
TRBV11-2,TRBJ2-1,TRBD1,many,TGTGCCAGCAGCTTAGCTCAGGGGACAGCCTCCTACAATGAGCAGTTCTTC,CASSLAQGTASYNEQFF
TRBV20-1,TRBJ1-1,.,many,TGCAGTGCTAGAGATGCGGGTTACACTGAAGCTTTCTTT,CSARDAGYTEAFF
TRBV28,TRBJ1-1,TRBD1,many,TGTGCCAGCAGTTTACCCAGGGGGGACGGCACTGAAGCTTTCTTT,CASSLPRGDGTEAFF
TRBV30,TRBJ1-3,.,once,TGTGCCTGGGGGGGGGTCGTCTCTGGAAACACCATATATTTT,CAWGGVVSGNTIYF
TRBV6-2/TRBV6-3,TRBJ1-2,.,few,TGTGCCAGCAGACTTGGTAGAGGGGGCTACACCTTC,CASRLGRGGYTF
TRBV5-5,TRBJ1-2,.,.,TGTGCCAGCAGCCCCCTGATGAGGGGTCGTGGCTATGGCTACACCTTC,CASSPLMRGRGYGYTF
TRBV7-2,TRBJ1-5,.,.,TGTGCCAGCAGCTTAGCGTACGGGTCCCAGCATTTT,CASSLAYGSQHF
TRBV2,TRBJ1-2,.,few,TGTGCCAGCAGTAGTTCTGGGGGGGAAAGGTACTATGGCTACACCTTC,CASSSSGGERYYGYTF
TRBV3-1,TRBJ1-2,.,.,TGTGCCAGCAGCCAAGACAGCCTAAGGGACTATGGCTACACCTTC,CASSQDSLRDYGYTF
TRBV3-1,TRBJ1-6,TRBD1,.,TGTGCCAGCAGCCGGAAAACAGGGGGAGGAGGATCACCCCTCCACTTT,CASSRKTGGGGSPLHF
TRBV29-1,TRBJ2-1,.,few,TGCAGCGTTCTACGGGTACTCTCCTACAATGAGCAGTTCTTC,CSVLRVLSYNEQFF
TRBV6-2/TRBV6-3,TRBJ2-2,TRBD2,.,TGTGCCAGCAGTTACCGGGACTACTACACCGGGGAGCTGTTTTTT,CASSYRDYYTGELFF
TRBV5-1,TRBJ1-1,TRBD1,few,TGCGCCAGCAGACCTAGGACAGGTGATCGACCCACTGAAGCTTTCTTT,CASRPRTGDRPTEAFF
TRBV7-9,TRBJ2-1,.,.,TGTGCCAGCAGCTTAGGAGACAACGCCAATGAGCAGTTCTTC,CASSLGDNANEQFF
TRBV12-3/TRBV12-4,TRBJ2-7,TRBD1,many,TGTGCCAGCAGCTACGGGACAGGGTCCTACGAGCAGTACTTC,CASSYGTGSYEQYF
TRBV2,TRBJ2-7,.,many,TGTGCCAGCAGTGAGCACTCCTACGAGCAGTACTTC,CASSEHSYEQYF
TRBV10-3,TRBJ1-2,TRBD1,.,TGTGCCATCAGCGGACAGGGGAGCTATGGCTACACCTTC,CAISGQGSYGYTF
TRBV3-1,TRBJ2-2,.,.,TGTGCCAGCAGTCCCCCTAGGACGGGGAACACCGGGGAGCTGTTTTTT,CASSPPRTGNTGELFF
TRBV9,TRBJ2-7,.,few,TGTGCCAGCAGCCCGCTGGGGGCCACCTACGAGCAGTACTTC,CASSPLGATYEQYF
TRBV7-6,TRBJ2-3,.,.,TGTGCCAGCAGCTTACTTAGCGGCTCACTCACAGATACGCAGTATTTT,CASSLLSGSLTDTQYF
TRBV2,TRBJ2-6,.,many,TGTGCCAGCAGTGCCGCGGGGTATGGGGCCAACGTCCTGACTTTC,CASSAAGYGANVLTF
TRBV24-1,TRBJ1-5,.,few,TGTGCCACCAGTGGAGCCGGGCCAAAGGGGCCCCAGCATTTT,CATSGAGPKGPQHF
TRBV28,TRBJ1-5,.,few,TGTGCCAGCAGTACGACAGGCCTCAGGACCCAGCATTTT,CASSTTGLRTQHF
TRBV20-1,TRBJ2-3,.,many,TGCAGTGCTAGGGACGGACAGATCGTCACAGATACGCAGTATTTT,CSARDGQIVTDTQYF
TRBV20-1,TRBJ2-7,TRBD2,.,TGCAGTGCCGGGACTAGCGCCTACGAGCAGTACTTC,CSAGTSAYEQYF
TRBV18,TRBJ2-2,.,.,TGTGCCAGCTCACCGCTCCTAGTGGCGAACACCGGGGAGCTGTTTTTT,CASSPLLVANTGELFF
TRBV7-2,TRBJ1-2,.,.,TGTGCCAGCAGCTTAGAAGGAGGGTCAGGAGGCTACACCTTC,CASSLEGGSGGYTF
TRBV6-5,TRBJ2-3,.,.,TGTGCCAGCAGTTACAATGCGCCAGATACGCAGTATTTT,CASSYNAPDTQYF
TRBV30,TRBJ1-3,.,.,TGTGCCTGGAGTGTAGCCGGAAACACCATATATTTT,CAWSVAGNTIYF
TRBV6-1,TRBJ1-1,.,many,TGTGCCAGCAGTCGCTCGACGGCCAGCAACACTGAAGCTTTCTTT,CASSRSTASNTEAFF
TRBV6-1,TRBJ2-7,.,few,TGTGCCAGCAGTGAAGTTAGGTTCACTGGTTCCAGGAGAGGCGAGCAGTACTTC,CASSEVRFTGSRRGEQYF